Given below is one T cell receptor beta chain in context. Study members were between about 18 and 90 years old and lived in approximately 25 US regions. Assignments of participants to cohorts depended upon their own reported clinical history. The sample comes from a study of blood T cell repertoires in COVID-19. The overall study: PBMCs, B-cell-depleted T cells, or T cells were the source of the cDNA or gDNA that made up the material.

Trimming took off 1 base at V and 12 bases at J, with 15 bases between the two ends. The CDR3 is made up of 13 amino acids. In germline, CDR1 is LNHDA, CDR2 SQIVND (reference sequence). As handled by the study authors: Nucleated cell number was recorded as an estimate derived from reference gene primer amplification. Sequencing was performed with immunoSEQ multiplex PCR; in TCRdb, only in-frame clones are kept and a portion is missing. That table is the source of V, J and clone size, and D and trimming were worked out from the DNA. The sample contains about 160,000 clones, 70% to 90% of which appear only once.

Sequencing used PBMCs or T cells enriched from blood (not recorded which). The gene calls are TRBV19 and TRBJ1-2, with D possibly being TRBD1 (6 bases). The receptor was derived from a man aged 35-49 years who had recovered from COVID-19. The CDR3: CASSIAGERSHTF. In DNA form, the CDR3 reads TGTGCCAGTAGTATAGCAGGGGAGCGGAGCCACACCTTC.